This TCR beta chain comes out of a study of identical twins. Notes on the study in general: Monozygotic twins shared more out-of-frame TCR alpha than recombination models predicted.

TCRdb re-analysed the 5' RACE reads in MiXCR, keeping a single row per CDR3 protein. In the table there are around 240,000 distinct CDR3 sequences, approximately 10% of which are singletons. Worth noting for this clonotype: Antigen unknown.

The CDR3 has 13 residues. CDR1 and CDR2 (germline): SGHRS, YFSETQ. V was trimmed by 4 bases and J by 5 bases, leaving 11 bases between them. Everyone who donated was a healthy Caucasian. Sequencing used memory T cells sorted from blood. The source of this sequence is a middle-aged man in good health. This chain connects TRBV5-1 to TRBJ2-3; D might be TRBD1 or TRBD2, each matching 5 bases. The CDR3 is CASSVWGRDTQYF. CDR3 bases: TGCGCCAGCAGCGTGTGGGGACGAGATACGCAGTATTTT.